This T cell receptor (beta chain) was sequenced during a study of cytotoxic CD8 clonotypes in ibrutinib-treated CLL. Study information: Investigators reported 25 or so partial and 2 complete responses; after median around 6 years, 14 patients remained remitted and approximately twelve progressed. Mean per-sample yields comprised roughly 260,000 productive templates and approximately 90,000 productive rearrangements. Findings and limits, study-wide: The study found baseline clonality above age-matched healthy donors, tracking circulating CD8+ T-cell counts.

Sequencing was performed with immunoSEQ multiplex PCR; in TCRdb, only in-frame clones are kept and a portion is missing. Of about 45,000 clones listed, about 70% are singletons. Concerning this clone itself: As yet, its antigen is unknown.

With cryopreserved PBMCs as the source, roughly 2 micrograms of genomic DNA went to TCR beta libraries. The CDR3 extends over 14 amino acids. CDR1 is SNHLY, CDR2 FYNNEI, per germline. V was shortened by 1 base and J by 1 base, with 7 bases between the two germline ends. The sample was PBMCs, taken after 12 months of ibrutinib treatment. This chain connects TRBV2 to TRBJ1-1; D call uncertain. This clonotype was obtained from a human donor with chronic lymphocytic leukemia. The CDR3 loop reads CASSEEGWNTEAFF. CDR3 nucleotide sequence: TGTGCCAGCAGTGAAGAGGGATGGAACACTGAAGCTTTCTTT.